The subject of this entry is one T cell receptor beta chain. The antigen is unknown. The data are from a study of graft-versus-host responses after intestinal transplantation. In the study overall: The study gave all recipients anti-thymocyte globulin induction, then tacrolimus and steroids for about three years. Study conclusions and caveats: Where graft-donor T cell macrochimerism was present, patients had high graft-versus-host to host-versus-graft clonal ratios in allografts. With peak circulating GvH clone levels came an association with early post-transplant HvG declines.

Looked up from germline, CDR1 is SGHVS and CDR2 is FNYEAQ. The CDR3 is 14 residues long. Trimming left V 10 bases short and J 7 bases short, with 17 bases between. The table came from immunoSEQ multiplex PCR; TCRdb's copy has only in-frame clones and leaves some out. The sample lists tens of thousands of clones; over 85% were seen once. Sequenced here: unstimulated CD4+ T cells sorted from spleen or lymph node cells, sampled before intestinal transplant. The sequence was obtained from a human donor who received an intestinal transplant. This chain connects TRBV7-6 to TRBJ1-6, with D perhaps TRBD1 (5 bases). CDR3 in amino acids: CATGKGTGNSPLHF. CDR3 bases: TGTGCCACCGGGAAGGGGACCGGGAATTCACCCCTCCACTTT.